This TCR beta chain comes out of a study of T cell responses to AZD1222 COVID-19 vaccine. Study-wide results and limits: Females outnumbered males among donors, who were mostly white British; clonal diversity was possibly underestimated. Spike was spanned by vaccine-associated CD4 TCRs, with dominance at 160-218 and 743-854.

The CDR3 contains 14 residues. Looked up from germline, CDR1 is MNHEY and CDR2 is SVGAGI. After removal of 5 bases from V and 4 bases from J, the junction contained 7 bases not matched to a gene. Note on this clone: Its antigen is as yet unknown.

Only in-frame clones appear in the TCRdb table, and some are missing; sequencing was by immunoSEQ multiplex PCR. The sample lists under 150,000 clones, approximately 86% occurring once. The source of this sequence is an adult in good health. The chain couples TRBV6-5 to TRBJ1-2, with 7 bases lining up with TRBD1. Sequencing used peripheral blood, obtained on day 0 of AZD1222 vaccination. The CDR3 loop reads CASSRPGQSYGYTF. CDR3 sequence (DNA): TGTGCCAGCAGTCGACCGGGACAGAGCTATGGCTACACCTTC.